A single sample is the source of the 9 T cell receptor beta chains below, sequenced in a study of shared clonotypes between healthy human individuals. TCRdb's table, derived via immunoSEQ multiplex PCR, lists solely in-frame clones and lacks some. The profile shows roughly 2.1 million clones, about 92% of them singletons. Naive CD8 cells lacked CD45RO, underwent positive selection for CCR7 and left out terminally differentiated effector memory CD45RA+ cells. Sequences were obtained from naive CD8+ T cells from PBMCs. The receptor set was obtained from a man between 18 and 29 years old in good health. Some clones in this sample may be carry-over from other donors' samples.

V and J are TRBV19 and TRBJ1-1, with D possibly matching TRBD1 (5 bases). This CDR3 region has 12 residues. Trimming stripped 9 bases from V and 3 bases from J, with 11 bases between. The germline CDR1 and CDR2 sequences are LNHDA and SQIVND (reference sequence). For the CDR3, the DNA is TGTGCCAGCAGGGCCCCCGACACTGAAGCTTTCTTT. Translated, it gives CASRAPDTEAFF.

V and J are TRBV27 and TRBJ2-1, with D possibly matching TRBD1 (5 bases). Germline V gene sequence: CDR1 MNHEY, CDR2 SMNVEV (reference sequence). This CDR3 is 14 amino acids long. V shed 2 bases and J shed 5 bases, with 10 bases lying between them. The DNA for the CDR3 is TGTGCCAGCAGTTTACAGGGTTCCAACAATGAGCAGTTCTTC. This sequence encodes CASSLQGSNNEQFF.

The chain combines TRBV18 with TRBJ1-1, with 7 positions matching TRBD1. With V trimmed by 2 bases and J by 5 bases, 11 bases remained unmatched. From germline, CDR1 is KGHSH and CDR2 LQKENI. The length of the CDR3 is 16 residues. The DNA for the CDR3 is TGTGCCAGCTCACCAGATTCGGACAGGTCCGTTACTGAAGCTTTCTTT. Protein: CASSPDSDRSVTEAFF. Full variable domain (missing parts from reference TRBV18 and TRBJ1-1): NAGVMQNPRHLVRRRGQEARLRCSPMKGHSHVYWYRQLPEEGLKFMVYLQKENIIDESGMPKERFSAEFPKEGPSILRIQQVVRGDSAAYFCASSPDSDRSVTEAFFGQGTRLTVV.

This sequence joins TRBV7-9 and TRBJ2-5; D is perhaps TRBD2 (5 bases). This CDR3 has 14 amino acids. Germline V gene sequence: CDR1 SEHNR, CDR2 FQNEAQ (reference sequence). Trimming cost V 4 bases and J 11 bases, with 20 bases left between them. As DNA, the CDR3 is TGTGCCAGCAGCTCTATCCTTCATCCCGGGGAGCAGTACTTC. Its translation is CASSSILHPGEQYF.

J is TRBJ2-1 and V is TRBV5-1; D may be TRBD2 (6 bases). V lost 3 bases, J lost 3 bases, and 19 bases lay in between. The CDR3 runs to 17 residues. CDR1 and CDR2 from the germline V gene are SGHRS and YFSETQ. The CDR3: CASSSDPPVGGYNEQFF. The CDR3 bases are TGCGCCAGCAGCTCAGATCCTCCTGTGGGAGGCTACAATGAGCAGTTCTTC.

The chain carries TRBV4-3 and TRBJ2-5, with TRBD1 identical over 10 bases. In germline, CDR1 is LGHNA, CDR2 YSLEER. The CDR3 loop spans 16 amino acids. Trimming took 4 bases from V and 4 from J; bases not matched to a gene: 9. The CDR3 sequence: CASSLLGQGNRETQYF. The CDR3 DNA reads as TGCGCCAGCAGCCTCCTGGGACAGGGGAACCGAGAGACCCAGTACTTC.

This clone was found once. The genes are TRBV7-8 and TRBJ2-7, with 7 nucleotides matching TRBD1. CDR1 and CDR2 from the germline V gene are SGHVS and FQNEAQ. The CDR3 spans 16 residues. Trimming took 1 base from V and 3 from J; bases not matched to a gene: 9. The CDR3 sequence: CASSLVWTGEYYEQYF. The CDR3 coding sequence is TGTGCCAGCAGCTTAGTCTGGACAGGTGAATACTACGAGCAGTACTTC.

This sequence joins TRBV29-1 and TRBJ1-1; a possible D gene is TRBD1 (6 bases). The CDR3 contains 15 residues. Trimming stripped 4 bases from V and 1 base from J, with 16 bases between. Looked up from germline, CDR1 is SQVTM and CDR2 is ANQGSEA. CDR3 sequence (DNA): TGCAGCGTTGCCCCGTCACCAGGGGCGAACACTGAAGCTTTCTTT. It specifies CSVAPSPGANTEAFF.

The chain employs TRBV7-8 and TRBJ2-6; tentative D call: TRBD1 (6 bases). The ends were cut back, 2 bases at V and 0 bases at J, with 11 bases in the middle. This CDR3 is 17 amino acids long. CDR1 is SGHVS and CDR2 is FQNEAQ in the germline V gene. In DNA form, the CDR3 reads TGTGCCAGCAGCTTACAAGAAGGGGGCTCTGGGGCCAACGTCCTGACTTTC. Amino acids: CASSLQEGGSGANVLTF.